Listed below are T cell receptor beta chains from one sample, sequenced in a study of tissue T cells after allogeneic stem cell transplantation. Measured with immunoSEQ multiplex PCR; TCRdb has only the in-frame clones, and not every one. The repertoire includes several hundred clones, 65% to 70% of them detected once, and around a sixth sits in the top ten. Sequences were derived from esophageal tissue, sampled at autopsy. The receptor source for this set is an older male patient with steroid-refractory graft-versus-host disease after an allogeneic stem cell transplant. Certain T cells may be donor cells from the graft. CDR3s leave out the opening cysteine and the closing phenylalanine or tryptophan.

J gene: TRBJ1-4; V gene: TRBV13; CDR3 protein: ATTTGGREKLF
J gene: TRBJ2-5; V gene: TRBV5-4; CDR3 protein: ASSSGGETQY
J gene: TRBJ1-2; V gene: TRBV27; CDR3 protein: ASSLKAGGTSGYT
J gene: TRBJ2-7; V gene: TRBV4-1; CDR3 protein: ASSQDPGSTYEQY
J gene: TRBJ2-5; V gene: TRBV24-1; CDR3 protein: ATSDQGPTQY
J gene: TRBJ1-4; V gene: TRBV12-5; CDR3 protein: ATTASTNEKLF
J gene: TRBJ2-1; V gene: TRBV6-5; CDR3 protein: ASSYGRGDDEQF
J gene: TRBJ2-5; V gene: TRBV5-6; CDR3 protein: ASSLGAGGGETQY
J gene: TRBJ1-2; V gene: TRBV7-8; CDR3 protein: ASSIGSASYGYT
J gene: TRBJ1-2; V gene: TRBV9; CDR3 protein: ASGEDRGDGYT
J gene: TRBJ1-2; V gene: TRBV19; CDR3 protein: ASSIEHRVGYGYT
J gene: TRBJ2-1; V gene: TRBV10-3; CDR3 protein: AISDYVNRNEQF
J gene: TRBJ2-7; V gene: TRBV10-3; CDR3 protein: ATRESAYEQY
J gene: TRBJ1-3; V gene: TRBV18; CDR3 protein: ASSRLSGNTIY
J gene: TRBJ1-2; V gene: TRBV5-4; CDR3 protein: ASSEDRLNYGYT
J gene: TRBJ2-3; V gene: TRBV6-2/TRBV6-3; CDR3 protein: ASSPGLFTDTQY
J gene: TRBJ1-1; V gene: TRBV7-2; CDR3 protein: ASSLAGLGVNTEAF
J gene: TRBJ1-2; V gene: TRBV2; CDR3 protein: ASSAGTGATYGYT
J gene: TRBJ1-2; V gene: TRBV4-3; CDR3 protein: ASSQELQGVYGYT
J gene: TRBJ2-1; V gene: TRBV4-3; CDR3 protein: ASSQGLAGGDEQF